These T cell receptor beta chains were read from a single sample in a study of OX40 agonist ivuxolimab in advanced cancers. Assay used: immunoSEQ multiplex PCR; TCRdb lists only in-frame clones, some missing. The sample has fewer than 110,000 clones, under 95% seen once. Sequenced here: CD4+ or CD8+ T cells sorted from blood, sampled in a trial of the OX40 agonist ivuxolimab. The receptors stem from an adult with an advanced solid tumor such as melanoma, head and neck, liver or kidney cancer. The CDR3 runs from the conserved cysteine through the conserved F or W. The D gene is left open where the match is weak. A clone size is listed for some rows: how often the clone was seen (once, few, many), or a class if it is expanded.

J: TRBJ1-2
D: TRBD1
V: TRBV6-4
size: -
CDR3: CASPQGDYGYTF
DNA: TGTGCCAGCCCACAGGGGGACTATGGCTACACCTTC

J: TRBJ1-2
D: -
V: TRBV7-3
size: -
CDR3: CASSPSPGNNYGYTF
DNA: TGTGCCAGCAGCCCATCGCCGGGAAATAACTATGGCTACACCTTC

J: TRBJ2-7
D: -
V: TRBV10-3
size: -
CDR3: CAISPGGQAYEQYF
DNA: TGTGCCATCAGTCCAGGAGGGCAGGCCTACGAGCAGTACTTC

J: TRBJ1-6
D: -
V: TRBV7-2
size: -
CDR3: CASSLGLPQGHSPLHF
DNA: TGTGCCAGCAGCTTAGGCCTCCCCCAGGGCCATTCACCCCTCCACTTT

J: TRBJ2-7
D: TRBD1
V: TRBV7-9
size: -
CDR3: CASSPDRGHDEQYF
DNA: TGTGCCAGCAGCCCTGACAGGGGGCATGACGAGCAGTACTTC

J: TRBJ2-1
D: TRBD1
V: TRBV19
size: -
CDR3: CASSTSGQGLRGYNEQFF
DNA: TGTGCCAGTAGTACCTCGGGACAGGGATTGAGGGGATACAATGAGCAGTTCTTC

J: TRBJ1-1
D: -
V: TRBV11-2
size: once
CDR3: CASSPGGGTTEAFF
DNA: TGTGCCAGCAGCCCCGGAGGGGGGACCACTGAAGCTTTCTTT

J: TRBJ1-3
D: TRBD1
V: TRBV19
size: -
CDR3: CASRGTGGNTIYF
DNA: TGTGCCAGTAGAGGGACAGGAGGAAACACCATATATTTT

J: TRBJ1-1
D: -
V: TRBV11-2
size: -
CDR3: CASSLVGRGGTEAFF
DNA: TGTGCCAGCAGCTTAGTGGGTCGAGGGGGCACTGAAGCTTTCTTT

J: TRBJ2-3
D: -
V: TRBV30
size: -
CDR3: CAWSVVPDSITDTQYF
DNA: TGTGCCTGGAGTGTAGTCCCGGACAGTATCACAGATACGCAGTATTTT

J: TRBJ2-1
D: TRBD2
V: TRBV2
size: -
CDR3: CASSEQLAGGFNEQFF
DNA: TGTGCCAGCAGTGAGCAACTAGCGGGAGGCTTCAATGAGCAGTTCTTC

J: TRBJ2-7
D: TRBD1
V: TRBV19
size: -
CDR3: CATGTGGSYEQYF
DNA: TGTGCCACCGGGACAGGGGGATCCTACGAGCAGTACTTC

J: TRBJ1-2
D: TRBD1
V: TRBV19
size: -
CDR3: CASSPGTGINYGYTF
DNA: TGTGCCAGTAGTCCAGGGACAGGAATCAACTATGGCTACACCTTC

J: TRBJ1-5
D: -
V: TRBV6-1
size: -
CDR3: CASSETVGPQPQHF
DNA: TGTGCCAGCAGTGAGACAGTCGGGCCTCAGCCCCAGCATTTT

J: TRBJ2-1
D: -
V: TRBV5-6
size: -
CDR3: CASSLVENNEQFF
DNA: TGTGCCAGCAGCTTGGTGGAGAACAATGAGCAGTTCTTC

J: TRBJ1-4
D: -
V: TRBV14
size: -
CDR3: CASSQYRDHEKLFF
DNA: TGTGCCAGCAGCCAGTACAGGGACCATGAAAAACTGTTTTTT

J: TRBJ1-1
D: TRBD1
V: TRBV4-3
size: -
CDR3: CASSQRAQGAYAEAFF
DNA: TGCGCCAGCAGCCAAAGGGCCCAGGGGGCTTACGCTGAAGCTTTCTTT

J: TRBJ2-7
D: -
V: TRBV4-1
size: many
CDR3: CASSLAAIAVLPYEQYF
DNA: TGCGCCAGCAGCCTGGCGGCTATAGCGGTTCTCCCCTACGAGCAGTACTTC

J: TRBJ2-1
D: TRBD2
V: TRBV4-2
size: -
CDR3: CASSWTSGNNEQFF
DNA: TGTGCCAGCAGCTGGACTAGCGGAAACAATGAGCAGTTCTTC

J: TRBJ1-2
D: TRBD1
V: TRBV5-4
size: -
CDR3: CASSLGQGRDYGYTF
DNA: TGTGCCAGCAGCCTCGGACAGGGGAGGGACTATGGCTACACCTTC

J: TRBJ1-1
D: -
V: TRBV28
size: -
CDR3: CASSYQGRTEAFF
DNA: TGTGCCAGCAGTTACCAGGGGCGTACTGAAGCTTTCTTT

J: TRBJ2-3
D: -
V: TRBV28
size: -
CDR3: CASLGQGPDTQYF
DNA: TGTGCCAGCCTAGGGCAGGGCCCAGATACGCAGTATTTT

J: TRBJ2-5
D: TRBD1
V: TRBV6-1
size: -
CDR3: CASSFGTGGWETQYF
DNA: TGTGCCAGCAGTTTCGGGACAGGGGGTTGGGAGACCCAGTACTTC

J: TRBJ2-7
D: TRBD1
V: TRBV12-5
size: once
CDR3: CASAPTGARSYEQYF
DNA: TGTGCTAGTGCTCCTACAGGGGCCCGCTCCTACGAGCAGTACTTC

J: TRBJ2-3
D: TRBD2
V: TRBV28
size: -
CDR3: CASSFSRERDTQYF
DNA: TGTGCCAGCAGTTTCTCGCGGGAGAGGGATACGCAGTATTTT

J: TRBJ1-2
D: -
V: TRBV6-1
size: -
CDR3: CASSELSFNAWGYTF
DNA: TGTGCCAGCAGTGAACTCTCGTTTAATGCGTGGGGCTACACCTTC

J: TRBJ2-5
D: TRBD2
V: TRBV7-3
size: -
CDR3: CASSPGGLAGAETQYF
DNA: TGTGCCAGCAGCCCAGGAGGACTAGCGGGAGCAGAGACCCAGTACTTC

J: TRBJ1-4
D: -
V: TRBV10-2
size: -
CDR3: CASSPGVGEKLFF
DNA: TGCGCCAGCAGTCCTGGGGTGGGTGAAAAACTGTTTTTT

J: TRBJ2-1
D: TRBD2
V: TRBV4-1
size: -
CDR3: CASSLTSGISVDNEQFF
DNA: TGCGCCAGCAGCTTGACTAGCGGGATATCGGTGGACAATGAGCAGTTCTTC

J: TRBJ2-1
D: TRBD2
V: TRBV27
size: -
CDR3: CASSPRGGSYNEQFF
DNA: TGTGCCAGCAGTCCACGGGGGGGCTCCTACAATGAGCAGTTCTTC